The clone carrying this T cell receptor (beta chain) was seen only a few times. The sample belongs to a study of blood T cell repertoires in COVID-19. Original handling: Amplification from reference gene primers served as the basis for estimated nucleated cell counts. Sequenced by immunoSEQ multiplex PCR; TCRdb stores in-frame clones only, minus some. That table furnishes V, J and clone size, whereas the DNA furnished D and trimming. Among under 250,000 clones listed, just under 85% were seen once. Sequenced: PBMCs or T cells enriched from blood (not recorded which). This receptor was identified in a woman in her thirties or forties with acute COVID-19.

CDR3 nucleotides: TGTGCCAGCAGCCGGGACAGCCTCTACGAGCAGTACTTC. Encoded protein: CASSRDSLYEQYF. The chain couples TRBV3-1 (or the pseudogene TRBV3-2) to TRBJ2-7; 7 positions match TRBD1. V gave up 4 bases and J gave up 3 bases; unmatched junction bases: 3. The CDR3 extends over 13 amino acids. Germline-derived CDR1 and CDR2 are LGHDT and YNNKEL (reference sequence).